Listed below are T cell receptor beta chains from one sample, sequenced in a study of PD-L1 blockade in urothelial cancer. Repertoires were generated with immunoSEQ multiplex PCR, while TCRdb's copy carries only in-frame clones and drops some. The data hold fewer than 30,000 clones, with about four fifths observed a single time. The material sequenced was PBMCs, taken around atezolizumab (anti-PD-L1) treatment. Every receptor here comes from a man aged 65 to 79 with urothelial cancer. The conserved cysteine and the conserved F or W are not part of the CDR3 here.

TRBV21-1,ASSKVVRGRRIYGNTIY
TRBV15,ATSRDSEKSEQY
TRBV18,ASSLSRGFEAF
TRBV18,ASSPGRGYEQY
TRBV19,ASSIRQGGETQY
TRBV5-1,ASTPAASGGTDTQY
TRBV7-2,ASSFGTSSSNEQF
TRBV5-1,ASSLEGRAGTADTQY
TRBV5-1,ASSSLSNPYNEQF
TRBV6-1,ASSDGGTNTGELF
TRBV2,ASSEAGTGNLATNEKLF
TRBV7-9,ASSRGQVRETQY
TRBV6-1,ASNLRGPYEQY
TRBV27,ASSFGRPSGRAHEQF
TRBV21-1,ASSKVRGPGTSGINEQF
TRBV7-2,ASSYSEEGSYT
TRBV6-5,ASTGEPRFGDTQY
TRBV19,ASSPRPGTGDVTEAF
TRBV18,ASSEGVAKNIQY
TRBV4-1,ASSDREGTGELF
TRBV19,ASSQGFGYT
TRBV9,ASSPRVTGYEQY
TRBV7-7,ASSVGSTSYNEQF
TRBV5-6,ASSRRGNQPQH